This entry lists 10 T cell receptor beta chains sequenced from one sample in a study of PD-1 blockade in classical Hodgkin lymphoma. Profiling relied on immunoSEQ multiplex PCR, and the TCRdb table lists in-frame clones only, not all of them. In the table there are approximately 25,000 clones, around three quarters of which are singletons. Relapses following autologous stem cell transplantation were seen in all patients, with brentuximab vedotin exposure varying. The CD4+ T cells used were purified from thawed PBMCs through magnetic negative selection. Material: CD4+ T cells from blood, obtained at baseline. These receptors were collected from a human donor with classical Hodgkin lymphoma.

The V and J genes are TRBV9 and TRBJ1-4; the D is unclear. V lost 2 bases, J lost 0 bases, and 5 bases lay in between. CDR1 is SGDLS, CDR2 YYNGEE, per germline. The CDR3 loop spans 14 amino acids. CDR3 nucleotides: TGTGCCAGCAGCGTTTCACCAACTAATGAAAAACTGTTTTTT. Protein: CASSVSPTNEKLFF.

This clone was counted once. J is TRBJ1-1 and V is TRBV28; 8 nucleotides agree with TRBD1. Germline lookup yields CDR1 MDHEN and CDR2 SYDVKM. The CDR3 loop spans 14 amino acids. The V gene end was trimmed by 8 bases and the J gene end by 2 bases; junction bases not matched to a gene: 7. The CDR3 bases are TGTGCCAGCTTTATCGACAGGGGAAACACTGAAGCTTTCTTT. Translation: CASFIDRGNTEAFF.

This clone was seen a handful of times. The CDR3 loop reads CASSPPAAGRGPQHF. As DNA, the CDR3 is TGTGCCAGCTCACCCCCAGCAGCGGGGAGGGGGCCCCAGCATTTT. This sequence joins TRBV18 and TRBJ1-5, with a tentative D call TRBD1 (5 bases). CDR1 KGHSH and CDR2 LQKENI come from the germline V gene. Between the trimmed V and J ends, which lost 3 bases and 9 bases, there was a span of 18 bases. The CDR3 spans 15 residues.

The chain has TRBV30 and TRBJ2-7, with D tentatively TRBD2 (6 bases). The V gene lost 4 bases and the J gene lost 4 bases, with 11 bases spanning the gap. This CDR3 is built from 12 residues. Germline CDR1 GTSNPN, CDR2 SVGIG (reference sequence). CDR3 bases: TGTGCCTGGATACGAGGGACTTACGAGCAGTACTTC. This codes for CAWIRGTYEQYF.

The V gene is TRBV10-3, the J gene TRBJ1-2; D possibly corresponds to TRBD1 (5 bases). The CDR3 is 12 residues long. Trimming cost V 4 bases and J 5 bases, with 8 bases left between them. Germline values: CDR1 ENHRY, CDR2 SYGVKD. The DNA of the CDR3 is TGTGCCATCAGTGGGGGGGGTTATGGCTACACCTTC. Amino acid sequence: CAISGGGYGYTF.

The chain uses TRBV6-1 and TRBJ1-2; a possible D gene is TRBD1 (5 bases). CDR1 is MNHNS, CDR2 SASEGT, per germline. CDR3 length: 13 residues. Trimming removed 4 bases from V and 6 bases from J, with 12 bases in between. The CDR3 bases are TGTGCCAGCAGTGCCCGGACAACTGATGGCTACACCTTC. This gives the protein CASSARTTDGYTF.

The V gene is TRBV5-1, the J gene TRBJ2-3, with TRBD2 matching over 12 bases. V shed 4 bases and J 3 bases; nucleotides not matched to a gene: 6. Per the germline V gene, CDR1 is SGHRS and CDR2 is YFSETQ. This CDR3 is built from 16 residues. The CDR3: CASSRVLAGGTDTQYF. The CDR3, as DNA: TGCGCCAGCAGCCGGGTACTAGCGGGGGGAACAGATACGCAGTATTTT. Based on the CDR3 plus reference TRBV5-1 and TRBJ2-3, the full variable domain is KAGVTQTPRYLIKTRGQQVTLSCSPISGHRSVSWYQQTPGQGLQFLFEYFSETQRNKGNFPGRFSGRQFSNSRSEMNVSTLELGDSALYLCASSRVLAGGTDTQYFGPGTRLTVL.

The chain has TRBV19 and TRBJ1-2, with a possible D match to TRBD1 (5 bases). Between the trimmed V and J ends, which lost 7 bases and 0 bases, there was a span of 15 bases. The germline gives CDR1 LNHDA, CDR2 SQIVND (reference sequence). This CDR3 has 15 residues. CDR3 in amino acids: CASMRGSLANYGYTF. As DNA, the CDR3 is TGTGCCAGTATGAGGGGATCCCTAGCTAACTATGGCTACACCTTC.

V gene TRBV30 combines with J gene TRBJ2-5, with D hard to call. With 1 base removed from V and 1 base from J, the gap between germline ends came to 1 base. The CDR3 totals 11 residues. Germline V gene lookup returns CDR1 GTSNPN and CDR2 SVGIG (reference sequence). The CDR3 DNA follows: TGTGCCTGGAGTGCCCAAGAGACCCAGTACTTC. It specifies CAWSAQETQYF.

The chain uses TRBV30 and TRBJ2-7, with TRBD1 identical over 7 bases. Germline CDR1 GTSNPN, CDR2 SVGIG (reference sequence). The CDR3 is made up of 15 amino acids. V shed 2 bases and J 0 bases; nucleotides not matched to a gene: 7. As DNA, the CDR3 is TGTGCCTGGAGTCCGGACAGGCACAGCTCCTACGAGCAGTACTTC. Amino acids: CAWSPDRHSSYEQYF.